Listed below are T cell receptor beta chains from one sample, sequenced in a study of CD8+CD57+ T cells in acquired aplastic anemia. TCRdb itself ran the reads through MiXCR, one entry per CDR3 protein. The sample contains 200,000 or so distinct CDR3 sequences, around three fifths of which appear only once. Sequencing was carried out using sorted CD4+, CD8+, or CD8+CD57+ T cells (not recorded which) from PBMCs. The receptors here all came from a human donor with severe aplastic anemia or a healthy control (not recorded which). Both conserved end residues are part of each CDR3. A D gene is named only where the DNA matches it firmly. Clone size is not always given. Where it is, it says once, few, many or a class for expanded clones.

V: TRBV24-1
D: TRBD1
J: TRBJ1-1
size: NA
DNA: TGTGCCACCAGTGACAACAGGGGGCCCACTGAAGCTTTCTTT
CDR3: CATSDNRGPTEAFF

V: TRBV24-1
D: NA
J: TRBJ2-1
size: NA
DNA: TGTGCCACCAGTGATCTGAGCAATGAGCAGTTCTTC
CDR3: CATSDLSNEQFF

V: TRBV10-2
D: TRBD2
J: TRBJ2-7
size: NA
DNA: TGCGCCAGCAGACTAGCGGGAGGGCCAATTGGGCAGTACTTC
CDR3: CASRLAGGPIGQYF

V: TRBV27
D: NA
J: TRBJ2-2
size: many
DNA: TGTGCCAGCACCCTGGACTGGAACACCGGGGAGCTGTTTTTT
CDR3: CASTLDWNTGELFF

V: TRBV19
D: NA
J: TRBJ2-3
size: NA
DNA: TGTGCCAGTAGTGCACGGGGTTGGGCAGATACGCAGTATTTT
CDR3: CASSARGWADTQYF

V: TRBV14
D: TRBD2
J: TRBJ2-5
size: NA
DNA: TGTGCCAGCAGCCATGCGGGAGTACAAGAGACCCAGTACTTC
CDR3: CASSHAGVQETQYF

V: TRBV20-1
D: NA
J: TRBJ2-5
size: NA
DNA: TGCAGTGCCACTGGGACGGGTGGATTAGAGACCCAGTACTTC
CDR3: CSATGTGGLETQYF

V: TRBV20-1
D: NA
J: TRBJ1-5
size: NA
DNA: TGCAGTGCTAGAGATATTGGACAGCAGATTAGCAATCAGCCCCAGCATTTT
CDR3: CSARDIGQQISNQPQHF

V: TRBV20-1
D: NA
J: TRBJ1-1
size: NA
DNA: TGCAGTGCTAGAGTAGGAGGCCCTAGGACTGAAGCTTTCTTT
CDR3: CSARVGGPRTEAFF

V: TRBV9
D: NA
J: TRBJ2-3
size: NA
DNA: TGTGCCAGCAGCGTAGGTTCTCCAGATACGCAGTATTTT
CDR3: CASSVGSPDTQYF

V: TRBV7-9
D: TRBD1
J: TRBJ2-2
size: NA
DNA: TGTGCCAGCAGCAGGGGGACAGGGGGACAAGGCGGGGAGCTGTTTTTT
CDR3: CASSRGTGGQGGELFF

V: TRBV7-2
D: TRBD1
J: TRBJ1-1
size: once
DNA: TGTGCCAGCAGCTTGGACAGGGGGCACACTGAAGCTTTCTTT
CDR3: CASSLDRGHTEAFF

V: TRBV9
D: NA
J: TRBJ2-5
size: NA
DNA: TGTGCCAGCAGCCCCCAAGGGGGTTCTGGAACCCAAGAGACCCAGTACTTC
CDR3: CASSPQGGSGTQETQYF

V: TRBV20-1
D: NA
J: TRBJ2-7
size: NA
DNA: TGCAGTGCTAGATCGATACACTCCAGCTCCTACGAGCAGTACTTC
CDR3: CSARSIHSSSYEQYF

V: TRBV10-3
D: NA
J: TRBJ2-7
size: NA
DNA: TGTGCCATCAGTGACTCGATAGGGGAGCAGTACTTC
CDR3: CAISDSIGEQYF

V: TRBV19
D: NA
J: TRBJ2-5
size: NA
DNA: TGTGCCAGTAGTATAGTCTCAGGGGAAGTGCCCCAGTACTTC
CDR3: CASSIVSGEVPQYF

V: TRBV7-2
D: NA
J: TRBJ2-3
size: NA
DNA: TGTGCCAGCGGGAGCACAGATACGCAGTATTTT
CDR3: CASGSTDTQYF

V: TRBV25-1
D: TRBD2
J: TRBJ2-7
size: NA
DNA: TGTGCCAGCAGTGCTAGGACTAGCGGGGGTCAAGGTGGGCCCTACGAGCAGTACTTC
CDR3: CASSARTSGGQGGPYEQYF

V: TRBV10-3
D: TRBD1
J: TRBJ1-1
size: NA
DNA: TGTGCCATCGCCAAGGGACAGGGGAACACTGAAGCTTTCTTT
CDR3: CAIAKGQGNTEAFF

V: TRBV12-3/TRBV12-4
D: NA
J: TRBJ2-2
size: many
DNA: TGTGCCAGCAGTTTCAGCGGCCTCCCAGGGGAGCTGTTTTTT
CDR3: CASSFSGLPGELFF

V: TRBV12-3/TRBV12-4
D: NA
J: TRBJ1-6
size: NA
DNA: TGTGCCAGCAGTTTCGCCTCTACGGTTTCACCCCTCCACTTT
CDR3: CASSFASTVSPLHF

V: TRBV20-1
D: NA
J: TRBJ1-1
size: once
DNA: TGCAGTGCACTCAGGGTAGGGCTCACTGAAGCTTTCTTT
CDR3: CSALRVGLTEAFF

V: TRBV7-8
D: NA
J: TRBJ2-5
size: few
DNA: TGTGCCAGCAGCTTAGCTTTCGAGGAAGAGACCCAGTACTTC
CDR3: CASSLAFEEETQYF

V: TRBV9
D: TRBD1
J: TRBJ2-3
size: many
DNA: TGTGCCAGCAGCGCAGGGACAGGGCCGAGCACAGATACGCAGTATTTT
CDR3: CASSAGTGPSTDTQYF

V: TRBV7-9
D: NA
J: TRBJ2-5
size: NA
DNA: TGTGCCAGCAGCTTAGTAGTGCCCCGGGAGACCCAGTACTTC
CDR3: CASSLVVPRETQYF

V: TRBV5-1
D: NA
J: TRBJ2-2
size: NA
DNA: TGCGCCAGCAGCCTCAGGGAAGAGGGCACCGGGGAGCTGTTTTTT
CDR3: CASSLREEGTGELFF

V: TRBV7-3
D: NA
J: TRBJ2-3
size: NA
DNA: TGTGCCAGCAGTTTACCCGGACAGACAGATACGCAGTATTTT
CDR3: CASSLPGQTDTQYF

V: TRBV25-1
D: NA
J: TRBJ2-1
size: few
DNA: TGTGCCAGCAGTAAGGAAGGAGGACCGTACAATGAGCAGTTCTTC
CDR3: CASSKEGGPYNEQFF

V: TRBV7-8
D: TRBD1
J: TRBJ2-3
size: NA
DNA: TGTGCCTGCAGCACCGCCGGGACAGGATTACAGGATACGCAGTATTTT
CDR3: CACSTAGTGLQDTQYF

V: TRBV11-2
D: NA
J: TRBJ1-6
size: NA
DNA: TGTGCCAGCAGCCCCCTAGTGGCGGGGTTGAATAATTCACCCCTCCACTTT
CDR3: CASSPLVAGLNNSPLHF

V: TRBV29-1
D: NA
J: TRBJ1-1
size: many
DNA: TGCAGCGTTGACGTGGGTATCACCACTGAAGCTTTCTTT
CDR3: CSVDVGITTEAFF

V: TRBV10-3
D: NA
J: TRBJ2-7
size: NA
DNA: TGTGCCAGCAGTTCGGTAAACGAGCAGTACTTC
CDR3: CASSSVNEQYF

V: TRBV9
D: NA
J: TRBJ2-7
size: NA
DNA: TGTGCCAGCAGCCATGAGAGCTCCTACGAGCAGTACTTC
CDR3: CASSHESSYEQYF

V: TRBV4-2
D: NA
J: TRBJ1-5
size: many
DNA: TGTGCCAGCAGCCTGGCGGTAGATCAGCCCCAGCATTTT
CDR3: CASSLAVDQPQHF

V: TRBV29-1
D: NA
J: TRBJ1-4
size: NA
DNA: TGCAGCGTGGGACGTCTAAATGAAAAACTGTTTTTT
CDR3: CSVGRLNEKLFF

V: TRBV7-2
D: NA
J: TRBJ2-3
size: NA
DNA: TGTGCCAGCAGCCAGAGTGGATATACGCAGTATTTT
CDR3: CASSQSGYTQYF

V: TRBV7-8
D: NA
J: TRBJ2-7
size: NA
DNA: TGTGCCAGCAGCTTCGACAGGTCCCCCTACGAGCAGTACTTC
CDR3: CASSFDRSPYEQYF

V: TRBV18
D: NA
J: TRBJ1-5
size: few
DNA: TGTGCCAGCTCACCAACTGATAGCAATCAGCCCCAGCATTTT
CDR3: CASSPTDSNQPQHF

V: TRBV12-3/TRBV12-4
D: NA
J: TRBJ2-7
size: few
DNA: TGTGCCAGCAGCCGCACAGGGAATAGCTACGAGCAGTACTTC
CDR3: CASSRTGNSYEQYF

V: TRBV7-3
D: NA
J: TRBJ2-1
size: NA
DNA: TGTGCCAGCGGCCCGAGACAGGAATACAATGAGCAGTTCTTC
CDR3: CASGPRQEYNEQFF

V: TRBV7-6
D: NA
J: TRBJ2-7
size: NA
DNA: TGTGCCAGCAGCTTAGGAGGACCACGCTCCTACGAGCAGTACTTC
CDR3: CASSLGGPRSYEQYF

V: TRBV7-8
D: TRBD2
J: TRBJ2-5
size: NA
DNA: TGTGCCAGCAGCCCTACTAGCGGGGGTACTGAGACCCAGTACTTC
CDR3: CASSPTSGGTETQYF

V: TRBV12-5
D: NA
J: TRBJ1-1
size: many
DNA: TGTGCTAGTGGTGCTAACACTGAAGCTTTCTTT
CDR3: CASGANTEAFF

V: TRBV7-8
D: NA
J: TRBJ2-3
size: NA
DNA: TGTGCCAGCAGCTGGACGGGAGATACGCAGTATTTT
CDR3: CASSWTGDTQYF

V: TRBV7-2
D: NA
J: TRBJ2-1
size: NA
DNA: TGTGCCAGCAGCTTAGACCTAGGGGAGTCCAATGAGCAGTTCTTC
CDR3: CASSLDLGESNEQFF

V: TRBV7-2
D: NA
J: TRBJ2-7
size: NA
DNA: TGTGCCAGCAGCTTAGGGGCCCGAGACGAGCAGTACTTC
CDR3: CASSLGARDEQYF

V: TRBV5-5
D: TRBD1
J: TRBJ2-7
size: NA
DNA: TGTGCCAGCAGCTTAAGGTCCCCCATGACAGGGATAACCTACGAGCAGTACTTC
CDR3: CASSLRSPMTGITYEQYF

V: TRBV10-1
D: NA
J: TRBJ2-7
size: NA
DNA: TGCGCCAGCAGTGAAGGTGGGGGGAGAGTCAACGAGCAGTACTTC
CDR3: CASSEGGGRVNEQYF

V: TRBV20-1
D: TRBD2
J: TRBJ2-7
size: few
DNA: TGCAGTGCTTCTCGTCGCGGGACTAGCGAAGTTGAGCAGTACTTC
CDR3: CSASRRGTSEVEQYF

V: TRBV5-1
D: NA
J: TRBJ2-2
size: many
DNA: TGCGCCAGCAGCGAACTAGAGCCGAACACCGGGGAGCTGTTTTTT
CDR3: CASSELEPNTGELFF